This T cell receptor (beta chain) derives from a study of radiation and T cells in renal cell carcinoma. Germline V gives CDR1 LGHNA, CDR2 YNFKEQ. This CDR3 is built from 17 residues. V shed 2 bases and J 4 bases; nucleotides not matched to a gene: 7. TCRdb keeps only in-frame clones here, not all; method: immunoSEQ multiplex PCR. Among 150,000 or so clones listed, 88% were seen once. The time point is: blood 4 weeks post-SBRT, at nephrectomy. Regarding treatment: 15 Gy SBRT to primary tumor, nephrectomy 4 weeks later. Nephrectomy followed 15 Gy stereotactic body radiation by 4 weeks. Radiation-treated patients gave blood at baseline, week 2 and week 4.

V is TRBV4-2 and J is TRBJ1-6; 8 nucleotides match TRBD1. The sequence came from a woman between 50 and 59 years old with renal cell carcinoma. The source material was blood, sampled from a patient whose treatment included radiotherapy and nephrectomy. The CDR3 protein is CASSQFGQGTYNSPLHF. CDR3 nucleotides: TGTGCCAGCAGCCAATTCGGACAGGGAACTTATAATTCACCCCTCCACTTT.